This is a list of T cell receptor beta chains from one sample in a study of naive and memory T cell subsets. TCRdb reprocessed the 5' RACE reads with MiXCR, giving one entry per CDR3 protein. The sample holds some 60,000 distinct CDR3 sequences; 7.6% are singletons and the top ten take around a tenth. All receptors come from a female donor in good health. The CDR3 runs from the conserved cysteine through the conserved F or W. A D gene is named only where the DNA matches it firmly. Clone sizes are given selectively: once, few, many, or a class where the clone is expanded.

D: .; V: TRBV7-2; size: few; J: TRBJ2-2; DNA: TGTGCCAGCAGCTTAGGTTGGAACACCGGGGAGCTGTTTTTT; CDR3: CASSLGWNTGELFF
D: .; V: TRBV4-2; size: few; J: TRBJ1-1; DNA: TGTGCCAGCAGCCAAGTTCTGAACACTGAAGCTTTCTTT; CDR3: CASSQVLNTEAFF
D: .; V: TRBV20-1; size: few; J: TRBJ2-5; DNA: TGCAGTGCTAGTGGGTGGGAGACCCAGTACTTC; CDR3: CSASGWETQYF
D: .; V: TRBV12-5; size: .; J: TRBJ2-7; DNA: TGTGCTAGTGGTTTAGAGATTACGAAGCAGTACTTC; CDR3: CASGLEITKQYF
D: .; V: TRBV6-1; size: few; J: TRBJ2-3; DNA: TGTGCCAGCAATCGGGATTCCACAGATACGCAGTATTTT; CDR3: CASNRDSTDTQYF
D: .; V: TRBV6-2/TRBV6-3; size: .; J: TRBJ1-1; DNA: TGTGCCAGCAGTTACCCCGGGGCAGGGATGGGTGCTTTCTTT; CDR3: CASSYPGAGMGAFF
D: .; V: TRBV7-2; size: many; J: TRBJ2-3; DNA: TGTGCCAGCAGCTCCTATACAGATACGCAGTATTTT; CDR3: CASSSYTDTQYF
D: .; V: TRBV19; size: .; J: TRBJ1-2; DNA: TGTGCCAGTACCTCCCGTGGGGTTGGCTACACCTTC; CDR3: CASTSRGVGYTF
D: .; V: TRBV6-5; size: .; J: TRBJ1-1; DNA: TGTGCCAGCTCTCAGGGTTCGCTGAACACTGAAGCTTTCTTT; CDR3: CASSQGSLNTEAFF
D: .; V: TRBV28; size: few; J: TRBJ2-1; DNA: TGTGCCAGCAGTTTAGGTAATTACTACAATGAGCAGTTCTTC; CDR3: CASSLGNYYNEQFF
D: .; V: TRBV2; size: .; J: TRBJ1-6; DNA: TGTGCCAGCAGGATATCCTTCCTCGATTCACCCCTCCACTTT; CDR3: CASRISFLDSPLHF
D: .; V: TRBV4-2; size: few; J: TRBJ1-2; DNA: TGTGCCAGCAGCCAAGAAAATGGGAGGGCTGGCTACACCTTC; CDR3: CASSQENGRAGYTF
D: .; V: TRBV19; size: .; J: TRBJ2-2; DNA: TGTGCCACCTCTGAGACGGGAGACACCGGGGAGCTGTTTTTT; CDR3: CATSETGDTGELFF
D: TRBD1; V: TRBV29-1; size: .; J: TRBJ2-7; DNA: TGCAGCGTTGAAGAGACAGGGGGGGGAGAGCAGTACTTC; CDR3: CSVEETGGGEQYF
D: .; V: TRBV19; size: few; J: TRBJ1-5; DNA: TGTGCCAGTAGTGTCGTCCTTAGCAATCAGCCCCAGCATTTT; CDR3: CASSVVLSNQPQHF
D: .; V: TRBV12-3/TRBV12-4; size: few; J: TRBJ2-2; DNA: TGTGCCAGCACCCCCGGGGGAGCGATAAGCACCGGGGAGCTGTTTTTT; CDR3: CASTPGGAISTGELFF
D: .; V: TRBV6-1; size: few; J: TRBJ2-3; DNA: TGTGCCAGCACGAGGGATTCTAGCACAGATACGCAGTATTTT; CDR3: CASTRDSSTDTQYF
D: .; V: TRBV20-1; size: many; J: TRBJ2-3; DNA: TGCAGTGTTCCCTCGACTGGTTATACGCAGTATTTT; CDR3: CSVPSTGYTQYF
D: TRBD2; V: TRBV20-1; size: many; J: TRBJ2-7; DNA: TGCAGTGCTAGAGATGGTGCGCGGACTAGCTACGAGCAGTACTTC; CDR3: CSARDGARTSYEQYF
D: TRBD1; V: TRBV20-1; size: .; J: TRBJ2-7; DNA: TGCAGTGCTAGTGACCCGGCCCATACAGGGGGAATGTACGAGCAGTACTTC; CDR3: CSASDPAHTGGMYEQYF
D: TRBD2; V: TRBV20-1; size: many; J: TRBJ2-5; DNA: TGCAGTGCTAGAATTCTAGCGGGGAATCAAGAGACCCAGTACTTC; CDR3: CSARILAGNQETQYF
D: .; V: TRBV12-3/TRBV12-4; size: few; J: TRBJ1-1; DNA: TGTGCCAGCAGTTTTGGGAATTTGGTTAGGACTGAAGCTTTCTTT; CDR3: CASSFGNLVRTEAFF
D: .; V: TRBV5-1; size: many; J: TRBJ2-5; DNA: TGCGCCAGCAGCTTGGAATATAGCAGGCAAGAGACCCAGTACTTC; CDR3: CASSLEYSRQETQYF
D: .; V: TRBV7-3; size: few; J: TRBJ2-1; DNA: TGTGCCAGCAGCCCCCTGCCCAGATCACTCTCGTACAATGAGCAGTTCTTC; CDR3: CASSPLPRSLSYNEQFF
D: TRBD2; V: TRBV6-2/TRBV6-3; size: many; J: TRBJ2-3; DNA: TGTGCCAGCAGCCAGACTAGCGGGGGCCGCCAAAGCACAGATACGCAGTATTTT; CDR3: CASSQTSGGRQSTDTQYF
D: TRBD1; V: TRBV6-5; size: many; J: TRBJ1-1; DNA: TGTGCCAGCAGTTACACCCCACGCCAGGGGGGAGCTTTCTTT; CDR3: CASSYTPRQGGAFF
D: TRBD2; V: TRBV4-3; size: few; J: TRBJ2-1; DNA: TGCGCCAGCAGCCGGACCATAGCTAGCGGTTCCTACAATGAGCAGTTCTTC; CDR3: CASSRTIASGSYNEQFF
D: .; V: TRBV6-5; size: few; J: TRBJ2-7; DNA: TGTGCCAGTGCTCGAAACAGGATTCCGTACGAGCAGTACTTC; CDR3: CASARNRIPYEQYF
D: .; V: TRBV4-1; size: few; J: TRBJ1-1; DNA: TGCGCCAGCAGAGTCCCCTGGGGGGACACTGAAGCTTTCTTT; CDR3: CASRVPWGDTEAFF
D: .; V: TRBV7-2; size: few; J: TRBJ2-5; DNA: TGTGCCAGCAGCCTGGCGCGGGGAGAGACCCAGTACTTC; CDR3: CASSLARGETQYF
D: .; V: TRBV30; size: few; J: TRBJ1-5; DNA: TGTGCCTGGACAGTTGGGAATCAGCCCCAGCATTTT; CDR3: CAWTVGNQPQHF
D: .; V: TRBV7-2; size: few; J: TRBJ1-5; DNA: TGTGCCAGCAGCTTGGGAAACCGCAATCAGCCCCAGCATTTT; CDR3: CASSLGNRNQPQHF
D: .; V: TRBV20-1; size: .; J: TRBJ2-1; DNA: TGCAGTGCACCAAGGGTGCAGAAGCAGTTCTTC; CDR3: CSAPRVQKQFF
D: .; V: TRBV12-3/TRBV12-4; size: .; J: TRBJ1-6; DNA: TGTGCCAGCAGTTTGGCGGTTGGGGGGTCACCCCTCCACTTT; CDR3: CASSLAVGGSPLHF
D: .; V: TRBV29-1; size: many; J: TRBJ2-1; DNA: TGCAGCGTTACAATAACTCACTTCAATGAGCAGTTCTTC; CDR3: CSVTITHFNEQFF
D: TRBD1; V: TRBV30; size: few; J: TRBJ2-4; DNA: TGTGCCTGGAGTGCTGGGGTCCAGGGGGACATTCAGTACTTC; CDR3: CAWSAGVQGDIQYF
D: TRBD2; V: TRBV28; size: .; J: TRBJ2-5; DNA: TGTGCCAGCAGTTTACTAGCGGGGGTGAGGCAAGAGACCCAGTACTTC; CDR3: CASSLLAGVRQETQYF
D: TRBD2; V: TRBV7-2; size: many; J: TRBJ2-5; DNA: TGTGCCAGCAGCACCCGGACTAGCCACCAAGAGACCCAGTACTTC; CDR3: CASSTRTSHQETQYF
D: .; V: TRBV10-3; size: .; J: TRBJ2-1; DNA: TGTGCCATCAGGAAAACAGGGTACGGCAATCATGAGCAGTTCTTC; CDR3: CAIRKTGYGNHEQFF
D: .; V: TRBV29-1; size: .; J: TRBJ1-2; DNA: TGCAGCGCGATTCGGGATGCGACAGGCGGCTACACCTTC; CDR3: CSAIRDATGGYTF
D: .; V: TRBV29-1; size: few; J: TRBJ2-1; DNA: TGCAGCGTTGGGGCGACAGGAGGCTACAATGAGCAGTTCTTC; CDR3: CSVGATGGYNEQFF
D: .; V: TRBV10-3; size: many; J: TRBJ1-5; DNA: TGTGCCATCAGTGAGAACAGGGCGGGACAGCCCCAGCATTTT; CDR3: CAISENRAGQPQHF
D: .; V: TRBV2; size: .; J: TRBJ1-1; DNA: TGTGCACACGGGGGGGGGACTGAAGCTTTCTTT; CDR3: CAHGGGTEAFF
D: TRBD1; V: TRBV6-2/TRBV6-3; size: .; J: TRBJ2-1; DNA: TGTGCCAGCAGTTATTACCGGGACAGGGTTCGTGAGCAGTTCTTC; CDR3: CASSYYRDRVREQFF
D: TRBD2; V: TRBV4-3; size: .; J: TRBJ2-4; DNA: TGCGCCAGCAGCCCACAGACTAGCGGGGTCAAAAACATTCAGTACTTC; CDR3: CASSPQTSGVKNIQYF
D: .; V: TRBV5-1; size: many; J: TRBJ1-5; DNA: TGCGCCAGCAGCTTGGTTTCGGGGAATCAGCCCCAGCATTTT; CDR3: CASSLVSGNQPQHF
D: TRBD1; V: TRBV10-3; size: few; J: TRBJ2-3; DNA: TGTGCCATCAGAGAAACAGGGGAAGATACGCAGTATTTT; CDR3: CAIRETGEDTQYF
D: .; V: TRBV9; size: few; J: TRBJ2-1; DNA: TGTGCCAGCAGCGTAGGTATCGGGGGCCCCTACAATGAGCAGTTCTTC; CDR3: CASSVGIGGPYNEQFF
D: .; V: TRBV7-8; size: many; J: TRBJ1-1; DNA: TGTGCCAGCAGCTTATTATCAGGGCGGCCCATGAACACTGAAGCTTTCTTT; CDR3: CASSLLSGRPMNTEAFF
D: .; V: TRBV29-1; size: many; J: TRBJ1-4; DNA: TGCAGCGTGAGAGCCGGGGGAAATGAAAAACTGTTTTTT; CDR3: CSVRAGGNEKLFF
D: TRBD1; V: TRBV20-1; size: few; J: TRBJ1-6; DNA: TGCAGTGCTAGTCCCCCCTCCGGGACAGGGTATCCTTATTTTTCCTATAATTCACCCCTCCACTTT; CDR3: CSASPPSGTGYPYFSYNSPLHF